Below, 3 T cell receptor beta chains from the same sample are listed, as sequenced in a study of beta chain features in type 1 diabetes. Study-wide findings and caveats: There was a moderate but significant shortening of TCRB CDR3s in all four CD4+ subsets of Type 1 diabetes patients.

The investigators reverse transcribed all of the isolated RNA, so they sequenced expressed TCRB transcripts. The method was immunoSEQ multiplex PCR; TCRdb's version includes in-frame clones alone and lacks a portion of them. Seen here are over 650,000 clones, over 11% observed once, and the top ten hold approximately 0.042%. These receptors are not linked to any known antigen. Sequencing used naive CD4+ T cells from blood. The receptors were gathered from a man younger than 30 with type 1 diabetes.

V usage is TRBV5-1 and J usage is TRBJ2-1; tentative D call: TRBD1 (6 bases). Deletions cut 3 bases from V and 3 bases from J, with 16 bases between. The CDR3 is made up of 16 amino acids. The germline V gene has CDR1 SGHRS and CDR2 YFSETQ. The CDR3 loop is CASSWRTGFDYNEQFF. The CDR3 DNA is TGCGCCAGCAGCTGGAGAACAGGGTTCGACTACAATGAGCAGTTCTTC.

The chain recombines TRBV18 with TRBJ2-3, with a tentative D call TRBD2 (6 bases). Germline V gives CDR1 KGHSH, CDR2 LQKENI. V was trimmed by 0 bases and J by 4 bases, leaving 14 bases between them. The CDR3 extends over 16 amino acids. The CDR3 DNA follows: TGTGCCAGCTCACCACCGTCTGGGGGGTCTCCAGATACGCAGTATTTT. Residues: CASSPPSGGSPDTQYF.

This clone turned up a few times. V gene TRBV7-9 combines with J gene TRBJ1-1; no definite D call. Germline-derived CDR1 and CDR2 are SEHNR and FQNEAQ (reference sequence). V lost 1 base to trimming and J lost 8 bases, with 11 bases between them. CDR3 length equals 13 residues. CDR3 coding DNA: TGTGCCAGCAGCTTAGAGTCTGGTAGCGAAGCTTTCTTT. Its translation: CASSLESGSEAFF.